This T cell receptor (beta chain) was observed in a study of T cell responses to AZD1222 COVID-19 vaccine (dated by TCRdb to the early 2020s). For the study in its entirety: AZD1222 recipients whose second dose came at about 4 weeks and those whose second dose came at about 12 weeks were combined into one group, since spike-specific TCR depth and breadth did not differ between the two schedules. A total of 230 to 250 trial participants underwent TCR sequencing, of whom approximately 210 received two doses of AZD1222 and 26 received two doses of the MenACWY control vaccine. Trial participants were enrolled by age into subgroups of 18-55, 56-69 and 70-plus years, and around 150, 29 and 61 TCR-sequenced participants, respectively, were included in these subgroups. Points the paper makes about the study in general: After two AZD1222 doses, both the breadth and the depth of spike-specific TCRs were significantly higher than at day 0 and than in MenACWY recipients. Vaccine-associated CD4 TCRs spanned the whole spike protein, with dominant responses in regions 160-218 and 743-854. Epitopes outside the regions mutated in the B.1.351 and B.1.1.7 variants were reportedly recognized by nearly half of the unique spike-specific TCRs. Conclusions about previously exposed vaccinees are limited, since just five or six AZD1222 recipients were seropositive for SARS-CoV-2 at baseline. In the small 56-69-year group, the increase in depth fell short of significance, most likely because of low power. Participants were mostly white British, with more females than males. The authors suggested clonal diversity may have been underestimated. Because no day 14 peak-response samples were available, repertoires were characterized only after the peak T cell response.

The CDR3 regions of human TCRbeta chains were analyzed by immunosequencing. In the original analysis: Repertoire TCRs were matched against a reference library of SARS-CoV-2-specific TCRs generated with the MIRA antigen-specificity platform. Breadth meant the fraction of unique TCRs that were SARS-CoV-2-associated, whereas depth meant the fraction of total T cells that were SARS-CoV-2-associated. Using the MIRA data, every spike-specific TCR was mapped to the spike region that the TCR reacted to and assigned to either a CD4 or a CD8 class. Log10-transformed breadth and depth values were compared by one-way ANOVA with Sidak's multiple comparisons tests. Not all clones reach the TCRdb copy of this immuneACCESS table, which keeps in-frame sequences only. Checked studies attribute under half of the gap to unresolved V genes and leave the rest unexplained. Clonal size and the V and J genes are those of that table, whereas D and trimming came from the DNA. Present in this sample are about 120,000 clones, around 88% of which were seen just once. The top ten constitute approximately 10% of the sample.

Measured from the cysteine to the phenylalanine, the CDR3 is 14 residues long. CDR3 DNA is the only sequence kept; it has 42 bases, read in frame from the first base. CDR1 and CDR2, looked up from the germline V gene, are MDHEN and SYDVKM. The germline V and J ends show losses of 8 bases and 4 bases respectively, and no gene match explains 4 bases of the junction. The time point label, as the study defines it: baseline before first vaccination. Samples from vaccinated people were obtained from the UK trials COV001 and COV002, which included a single-blind randomized controlled phase 2/3 trial of AZD1222 (ChAdOx1 nCoV-19) in healthy adults. For TCRbeta chain sequencing, PBMC samples were collected from trial participants at day 0 and at day 28 after the second dose. About this clone itself: It lacks a known antigen. Nothing much larger sits one base from this clone, and base qualities are not available.

This TCR came from an adult in good health. The chain couples TRBV28 to TRBJ2-1, and 11 junctional nucleotides match TRBD2. The sequenced sample was peripheral blood, obtained on day 0 of AZD1222 vaccination. The CDR3 reads CASLTSGGYNEQFF. The nucleotides read TGTGCCAGCCTAACTAGCGGGGGATACAATGAGCAGTTCTTC.